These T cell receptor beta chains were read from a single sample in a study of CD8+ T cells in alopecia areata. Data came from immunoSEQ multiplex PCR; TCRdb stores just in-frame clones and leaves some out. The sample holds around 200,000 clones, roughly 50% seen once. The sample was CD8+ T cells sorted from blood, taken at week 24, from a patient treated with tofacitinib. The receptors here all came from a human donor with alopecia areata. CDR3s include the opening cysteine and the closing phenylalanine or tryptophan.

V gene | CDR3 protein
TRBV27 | CASSLSLILGGLHF
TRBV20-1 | CSARAYGEQYF
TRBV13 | CASSFGERGEKLFF
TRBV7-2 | CASSVRVRTEAFF
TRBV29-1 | CSVEDPDRTTDGSGYTF
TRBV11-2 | CASSVGTYAQYF
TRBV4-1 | CASSYDRWRNTEAFF
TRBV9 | CASSPRPGTGYQETQYF
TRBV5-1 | CASSLDRGDRTTDTQYF
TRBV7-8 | CASSPYGGSAEQFF
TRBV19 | CASSAGTSGAYEQYF
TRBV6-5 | CASSQFRTINYGYTF
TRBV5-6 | CASSYLPGQGSFDTEAFF
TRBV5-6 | CASSFSGAGELFF
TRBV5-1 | CASSFNLNRASTDTQYF
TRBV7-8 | CASSPRVPNQPQHF
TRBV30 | CAWGPLGSSYNSPLHF
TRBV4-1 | CASSQPSGGLSYEQYF
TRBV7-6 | CASSLALGHLYGYTF
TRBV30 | CAWMVPEAFF
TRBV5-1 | CASSLSTRTGGKIQVNTEAFF
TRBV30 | CAWSAGTGADQPQHF
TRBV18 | CASSIRKGTYEQYF
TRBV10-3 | CAISDPDRGVITEAFF
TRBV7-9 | CASSSPGTPRF
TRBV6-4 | CASSAGTEPYNEQFF
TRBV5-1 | CASSLSPLAKNIQYF
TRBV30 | CAWRGSVPYGYTF
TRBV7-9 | CASSFQGDNEQFF
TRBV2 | CAGSRDDTEAFF
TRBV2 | CASSAPGEGGKYF
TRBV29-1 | CSVEGHQDRGYNEQFF
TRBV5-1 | CASSLARPPMGGIQPQHF
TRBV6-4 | CASSVIAGSTDTQYF